This paragraph covers one T cell receptor beta chain sequence. Its specificity is unknown. This record comes from a study of CD8 T cells in ankylosing spondylitis. Points from the study as a whole: Disease-linked clones displayed a CD8+ phenotype and appeared relatively rarely in peripheral blood.

Researchers built TCR beta libraries using quantitative 5'-RACE with molecular barcodes. MiXCR was run by TCRdb on the 5' RACE reads, yielding one entry per CDR3 protein. The table shows some 240,000 distinct CDR3 sequences, with over 15% occurring only once. Trimming at V came to 5 bases and at J to 0 bases, leaving 4 bases not matched to a gene. The germline V gene encodes CDR1 SGHVS and CDR2 FNYEAQ. This CDR3 contains 16 residues. This receptor was taken from a male donor with ankylosing spondylitis or in good health (not recorded which). The chain couples TRBV7-6 to TRBJ2-3, with 11 bases matching TRBD2. The sequenced material came from blood, either unsorted or a sorted T cell fraction (not recorded which). CDR3 protein: CASSRGTSGSTDTQYF. DNA for the CDR3: TGTGCCAGCAGCCGAGGGACTAGCGGAAGCACAGATACGCAGTATTTT.